These T cell receptor beta chains were read from a single sample in a study of neoadjuvant anti-PD-1 for oral cavity cancer. TCRdb keeps only in-frame clones here, not all; method: immunoSEQ multiplex PCR. Among around 7,200 clones listed, around 48% were seen once. The sequencing here drew on tumor tissue, taken before nivolumab (anti-PD-1) treatment. The source of these receptors is a person aged 40 to 85 with oral cavity squamous cell carcinoma. Each CDR3 is given with its conserved first and last residue. The D gene is left open where the match is weak. Part of the rows lack a size; the others show once, few, many or a class for expanded clones.

v_gene	j_gene	d_gene	abundance	CDR3nt	CDR3aa
TRBV7-9	TRBJ1-5	.	medium-sized	TGTGCCAGCAGCTTGGCCCACGGGGGCAATCAGCCCCAGCATTTT	CASSLAHGGNQPQHF
TRBV18	TRBJ1-5	.	few	TGTGCCAGCTCACCAGACGGAACAAGGCAAGTGAGCCTCGAGCATTTT	CASSPDGTRQVSLEHF
TRBV5-4	TRBJ2-5	TRBD2	few	TGTGCCAGCAGCCTGTTAGGGACTAGCGGGAGGGAAGAGACCCAGTACTTC	CASSLLGTSGREETQYF
TRBV19	TRBJ1-2	TRBD1	.	TGTGCCAGTAGTCCCGGGACAGGGGGAACCTATGGCTACACCTTC	CASSPGTGGTYGYTF
TRBV28	TRBJ1-3	.	few	TGTGCCAGCAGTTTACACTCTGGAAACACCATATATTTT	CASSLHSGNTIYF
TRBV28	TRBJ2-7	TRBD2	few	TGTGCCAGCAGAGTGACTAGCGGGAGGGCCTACGAGCAGTACTTC	CASRVTSGRAYEQYF
TRBV9	TRBJ2-1	.	.	TGTGCCAGCAGCGTGGGGGGGACAAACAATGAGCAGTTCTTC	CASSVGGTNNEQFF
TRBV7-2	TRBJ2-2	.	.	TGTGCCAGCAGCTTTACGGACTACCTCACCGGGGAGCTGTTTTTT	CASSFTDYLTGELFF
TRBV6-6	TRBJ1-1	.	.	TGTGCCAGCAGTCCGGGGAATAACATGAACACTGAAGCTTTCTTT	CASSPGNNMNTEAFF
TRBV11-1	TRBJ2-7	.	.	TGTGCCAGCAGCCCCGTCGGGAACTCAAGGGAGCAGTACTTC	CASSPVGNSREQYF
TRBV28	TRBJ2-7	.	.	TGTGCCAGCAGTTCAGCAACGACGGGAGAGCAGTACTTC	CASSSATTGEQYF
TRBV6-5	TRBJ1-2	.	.	TGTGCCAGCAGTTACGGTTTGCACTATGGCTACACCTTC	CASSYGLHYGYTF
TRBV28	TRBJ1-5	TRBD1	.	TGTGCCAGCAATTCCGGGACAGGGTTCCAGCCCCAGCATTTT	CASNSGTGFQPQHF
TRBV7-8	TRBJ1-4	.	.	TGTGCCAGCAGCTTCAGTTCGGCAACTAATGAAAAACTGTTTTTT	CASSFSSATNEKLFF
TRBV10-1	TRBJ2-6	.	few	TGCGCCAGCAGTCCCGATGCTGGGGCCAACGTCCTGACTTTC	CASSPDAGANVLTF
TRBV11-2	TRBJ2-7	TRBD2	.	TGTGCCAGCACCCCCTTAGGACGGGAGGACGGCGAGCAGTACTTC	CASTPLGREDGEQYF
TRBV28	TRBJ2-2	.	.	TGTGCCAGCAAGACGGGAATTGGGGAGCTGTTTTTT	CASKTGIGELFF
TRBV29-1	TRBJ2-5	TRBD1	large	TGCAGCGTTGATCCGCAGGGGGCAGAGACCCAGTACTTC	CSVDPQGAETQYF
TRBV11-2	TRBJ2-5	.	once	TGTGCCAGCAGCTCTCTAGGGGGGAGAGGTGAGACCCAGTACTTC	CASSSLGGRGETQYF
TRBV10-3	TRBJ1-3	.	few	TGTGCCATCAGTGAGACTCCATCTGGAAACACCATATATTTT	CAISETPSGNTIYF
TRBV6-5	TRBJ1-5	.	.	TGTGCCAGCAGTTACTCCGGGAAGGAGCCCCAGCATTTT	CASSYSGKEPQHF
TRBV9	TRBJ2-3	.	.	TGTGCCAGCAGCGGTAGCGGTCCCACAGATACGCAGTATTTT	CASSGSGPTDTQYF
TRBV7-2	TRBJ1-2	TRBD1	.	TGTGCCAGCAGCTTGGCGGGACAGAACGTTAACTATGGCTACACCTTC	CASSLAGQNVNYGYTF
TRBV10-1	TRBJ2-3	TRBD2	.	TGCGCCAGCAGTGAGCTTAGCGGGAGAGGGATCACAGATACGCAGTATTTT	CASSELSGRGITDTQYF
TRBV6-6	TRBJ1-5	.	.	TGTGCCAGCACCCCGAGGGGGGACTATAGCAATCAGCCCCAGCATTTT	CASTPRGDYSNQPQHF
TRBV28	TRBJ2-3	.	few	TGTGCCAGCACCAGGAGGGGGGGCTTGGAAGATACGCAGTATTTT	CASTRRGGLEDTQYF
TRBV7-2	TRBJ2-7	.	few	TGTGCCAGCAGCACGGCAGGCAACTCCTACGAGCAGTACTTC	CASSTAGNSYEQYF
TRBV15	TRBJ1-4	TRBD1	.	TGTGCCACCAGCAGAGAGCGGGACAGTACTAATGAAAAACTGTTTTTT	CATSRERDSTNEKLFF
TRBV7-9	TRBJ2-1	TRBD1	large	TGTGCCAGCAGCTTAGACAGGGGTCGATACAATGAGCAGTTCTTC	CASSLDRGRYNEQFF
TRBV7-9	TRBJ2-3	.	.	TGTGCCAGCAGCTTGAGGGTTCCCACAGATACGCAGTATTTT	CASSLRVPTDTQYF
TRBV19	TRBJ1-2	.	.	TGTGCCAGTAGCCCCGGCTCGGGGACAAACGGCTACACCTTC	CASSPGSGTNGYTF
TRBV2	TRBJ1-5	TRBD1	few	TGTGCCAGCAGTGGAGGACAGGGCAATCAGCCCCAGCATTTT	CASSGGQGNQPQHF
TRBV28	TRBJ2-7	TRBD2	.	TGTGCCAGCAGCGCGGGGGTTCGGGTGCAGTACTTC	CASSAGVRVQYF
TRBV7-3	TRBJ2-7	TRBD2	.	TGTGCCAGCAGCTTAGAATCGGGACTAGCGGGAGGTGCTTCCTACGAGCAGTACTTC	CASSLESGLAGGASYEQYF
TRBV28	TRBJ2-4	.	.	TGTGCCAGCAGTTCAAGCGGGCTGGCCAAAAACATTCAGTACTTC	CASSSSGLAKNIQYF
TRBV5-4	TRBJ2-1	TRBD1	.	TGTGCCAGCAGCTGGGACGGACAGGGGAACAATGAGCAGTTCTTC	CASSWDGQGNNEQFF
TRBV4-1	TRBJ1-1	.	medium-sized	TGCGCCAGCAGCCAAACTGTCATCATGAACACTGAAGCTTTCTTT	CASSQTVIMNTEAFF
TRBV10-1	TRBJ2-1	TRBD2	.	TGCGCCAGCAGTGGACTAGCGGACAATGAGCAGTTCTTC	CASSGLADNEQFF
TRBV6-1	TRBJ1-4	.	.	TGTGCCAGCAGTGAGATTGGCAGTGGTCATGAAAAACTGTTTTTT	CASSEIGSGHEKLFF
TRBV10-1	TRBJ2-7	TRBD2	.	TGCGCCAGCAGTGAGTCGAAAGGGCTAGCGGGTAGATCCTACGAGCAGTACTTC	CASSESKGLAGRSYEQYF
TRBV11-2	TRBJ2-7	TRBD2	.	TGTGCCAGCAGCGACCGGGACTATTCCTACGAGCAGTACTTC	CASSDRDYSYEQYF
TRBV7-2	TRBJ1-1	.	.	TGTGCCAGCAGCGAGGGTGTCGGCACTGAAGCTTTCTTT	CASSEGVGTEAFF